This entry lists 12 T cell receptor beta chains sequenced from one sample in a study of T cells in Graves' hyperthyroidism and ophthalmopathy. Researchers took RNA transcripts and amplified the TCR beta CDR3 regions from them. The TCR CDR3 was amplified in a first-round RT-PCR using the HTBI primer set. TCRdb re-called the multiplex PCR reads with MiXCR, one entry per CDR3 protein. The sample has roughly 380,000 distinct CDR3 sequences; roughly 14% are singletons. Source material: blood. The receptor source for this set is a woman aged 55 to 70 with Graves' hyperthyroidism.

This clonotype was seen repeatedly, ten times or more. The genes are TRBV2 and TRBJ2-3, with a tentative D call TRBD1 (5 bases). This CDR3 has 12 amino acids. CDR1 SNHLY and CDR2 FYNNEI come from the germline V gene. CDR3 protein: CGAQVSTDTQYF. The CDR3 DNA reads TGTGGGGCACAGGTTAGTACAGATACGCAGTATTTT.

This clonotype was seen repeatedly, ten times or more. V is TRBV5-1 and J is TRBJ1-2; the D gene is possibly TRBD1 (6 bases). The V end lost 0 bases, the J end lost 0 bases, and 12 bases lay between the germline ends. This CDR3 contains 16 residues. CDR1 and CDR2 (germline): SGHRS, YFSETQ. The CDR3 DNA sequence: TGCGCCAGCAGCTTGGTTCCAGGGGCAACTAACTATGGCTACACCTTC. It specifies CASSLVPGATNYGYTF.

This chain connects TRBV19 to TRBJ2-3; TRBD2 matches 8 bases. This CDR3 region has 17 residues. Germline CDR1 reads LNHDA; CDR2 reads SQIVND (reference sequence). Germline trimming cut 4 bases from V and 1 base from J; bases unmatched to any gene: 10. In DNA, the CDR3 is TGTGCCAGTAGTACCAGGGGTAGCGGGGTCGGCACAGATACGCAGTATTTT. Protein product: CASSTRGSGVGTDTQYF.

This chain joins TRBV18 and TRBJ1-4; tentative D call: TRBD1 (5 bases). The V gene's germline CDR1 is KGHSH and CDR2 LQKENI. V gave up 4 bases and J gave up 3 bases, with 9 bases separating them. This CDR3 is built from 14 residues. CDR3 residues: CASSLGHSNEKLFF. CDR3 DNA: TGTGCCAGCTCACTAGGACACTCTAATGAAAAACTGTTTTTT.

This clonotype was counted many times. The rearrangement joins TRBV18 to TRBJ2-1; D not resolved. Germline CDR1 is KGHSH and CDR2 is LQKENI. CDR3 length equals 11 residues. V lost 3 bases, J lost 10 bases, and 7 bases lay in between. The chain's CDR3 is CASSPSGEQFF. CDR3 nucleotide sequence: TGTGCCAGCTCACCGTCCGGAGAGCAGTTCTTC.

The sample holds a few counts of this clonotype. This chain links TRBV20-1 with TRBJ2-3; 8 nucleotides line up with TRBD1. CDR1 is DFQATT and CDR2 is SNEGSKA in the germline V gene (reference sequence). The CDR3 totals 15 residues. The trim removed 6 bases at V and 2 bases at J, leaving 10 bases unmatched. In DNA form, the CDR3 reads TGCAGTGCCATAGGGACAGGCCCTGCCACAGATACGCAGTATTTT. Translation: CSAIGTGPATDTQYF.

In this sample, this clonotype turned up many times. The CDR3 here is CASSDLLAGNTQYF. The CDR3 nucleotides are TGTGCCAGCAGTGATTTGCTAGCGGGTAATACGCAGTATTTT. V gene TRBV2 combines with J gene TRBJ2-3, with 8 bases matching TRBD2. J gave up 7 bases and V 3 bases, and 6 bases lay outside the gene matches. This CDR3 has 14 amino acids. Germline V lookup: CDR1 SNHLY, CDR2 FYNNEI.

This clonotype was recorded at least ten times. The chain recombines TRBV11-2 with TRBJ2-7, with D possibly TRBD1 on 6 matching bases. From germline, CDR1 is SGHAT and CDR2 FQNNGV. V gave up 7 bases and J gave up 5 bases, with 15 bases separating them. The CDR3 covers 13 residues. The CDR3 region is CASTRDRSDEQYF. In DNA, the CDR3 is TGTGCCAGCACCCGTGACAGGTCCGACGAGCAGTACTTC.

The sample holds one count of this clonotype. V is TRBV20-1 and J is TRBJ1-5, with 7 nucleotides matching TRBD1. The CDR3 sequence is 13 residues long. The germline V gene has CDR1 DFQATT and CDR2 SNEGSKA (reference sequence). The V segment lost 6 bases and the J segment 5 bases; nucleotides outside the gene matches: 7. The CDR3 protein is CSARQGKDQPQHF. The CDR3 DNA sequence: TGCAGTGCCAGACAGGGAAAAGATCAGCCCCAGCATTTT.

This clonotype was seen repeatedly, ten times or more. This chain uses TRBV7-9 with TRBJ1-4, with 7 bases identical to TRBD1. Germline CDR1 and CDR2: SEHNR and FQNEAQ (reference sequence). The CDR3 loop spans 16 amino acids. The V segment lost 1 base and the J segment 7 bases; nucleotides outside the gene matches: 9. CDR3: CASSLERGLKGEKLFF. CDR3 bases: TGTGCCAGCAGCTTAGAAAGGGGGCTAAAGGGTGAAAAACTGTTTTTT.

This clonotype was picked up many times. J is TRBJ2-5 and V is TRBV20-1; TRBD1 matches at 7 bases. Germline CDR1 is DFQATT and CDR2 is SNEGSKA (reference sequence). V was pared by 6 bases and J by 2 bases, with 6 bases of the junction left unmatched. The CDR3 spans 13 residues. The CDR3 DNA sequence: TGCAGTGCCCCTGGGACAGCACAAGAGACCCAGTACTTC. It is translated as CSAPGTAQETQYF.

This clonotype was counted only a few times. CDR3 in amino acids: CASSLGYDVGQADGYTF. Here the CDR3 DNA reads TGTGCCAGCAGCTTGGGATACGATGTGGGACAGGCGGATGGCTACACCTTC. The V and J genes are TRBV5-4 and TRBJ1-2, with 8 bases matching TRBD1. The CDR3 sequence is 17 residues long. Germline assignment: CDR1 SGHNT and CDR2 YYREEE (reference sequence). The V and J ends lost 0 bases and 6 bases, in that order; junction bases with no gene match: 13.